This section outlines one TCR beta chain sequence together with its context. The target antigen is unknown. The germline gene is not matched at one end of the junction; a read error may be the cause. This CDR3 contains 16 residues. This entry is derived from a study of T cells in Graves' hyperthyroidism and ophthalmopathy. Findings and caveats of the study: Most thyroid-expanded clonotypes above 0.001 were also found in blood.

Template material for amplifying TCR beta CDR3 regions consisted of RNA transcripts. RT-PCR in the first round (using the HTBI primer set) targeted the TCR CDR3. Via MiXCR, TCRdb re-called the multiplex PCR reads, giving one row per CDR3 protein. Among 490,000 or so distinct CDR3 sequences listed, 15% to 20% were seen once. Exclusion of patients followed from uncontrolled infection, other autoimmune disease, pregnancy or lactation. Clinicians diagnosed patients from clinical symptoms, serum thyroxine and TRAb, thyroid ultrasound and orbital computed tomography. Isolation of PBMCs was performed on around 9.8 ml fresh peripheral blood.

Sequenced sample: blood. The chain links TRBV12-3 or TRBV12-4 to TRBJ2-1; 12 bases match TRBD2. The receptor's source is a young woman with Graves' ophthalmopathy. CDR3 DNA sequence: TGTGCCGGCAGCAAAGTATCTAGCGGGAGGGCCGCTGAGCAGTTCTTC. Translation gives CAGSKVSSGRAAEQFF.